These T cell receptor beta chains were read from a single sample in a study of blood T cell repertoires in COVID-19. Using immunoSEQ multiplex PCR, the repertoire was profiled, and TCRdb retains in-frame clones only, with some absent. This table has about 370,000 clones, 85% to 90% appearing once. Sequenced: PBMCs or T cells enriched from blood (not recorded which). The receptors derive from a man younger than 35 who had recovered from COVID-19. Both conserved end residues are part of each CDR3. The order of the fields is V gene, J gene, D gene, clone size, CDR3 DNA, CDR3 protein. The D gene is left open where the match is weak. Some rows have no size entry. The others give once, few or many, or a class for an expanded clone.

TRBV25-1	TRBJ1-2	.	.	TGTGCCAGCGGTAGAGAGGCCTATGGCTACACCTTC	CASGREAYGYTF
TRBV12-3/TRBV12-4	TRBJ2-5	.	.	TGTGCCAGCAGTTTAGGGGGGCTGGAGACCCAGTACTTC	CASSLGGLETQYF
TRBV4-1	TRBJ1-5	.	.	TGCGCCAGCAGCCACTCAGGTCAGCCCCAGCATTTT	CASSHSGQPQHF
TRBV19	TRBJ1-6	.	.	TGTGCCAGTAGTATAACCCCGGGATTTAATTCACCCCTCCACTTT	CASSITPGFNSPLHF
TRBV19	TRBJ1-6	TRBD1	.	TGTGCCAGTAGGCGAACCGGGACAGATAATTCACCCCTCCACTTT	CASRRTGTDNSPLHF
TRBV7-9	TRBJ1-5	TRBD1	.	TGTGCCAGCAGCTTAGGGTTGGACAGGGGGGCCAATCAGCCCCAGCATTTT	CASSLGLDRGANQPQHF
TRBV18	TRBJ1-4	.	.	TGTGCCAGCTCACCGTTGAGTAATGAAAAACTGTTTTTT	CASSPLSNEKLFF
TRBV3-1/TRBV3-2	TRBJ1-2	.	.	TGTGCCAGCAGCCAAGCTCAGTATGGCTACACCTTC	CASSQAQYGYTF
TRBV9	TRBJ1-6	.	once	TGTGCCAGCAGCGTTGCAGGGAATAATTCACCCCTCCACTTT	CASSVAGNNSPLHF
TRBV7-9	TRBJ1-3	.	.	TGTGCCAGCTTGGGCCCGGCAGGAGGAAACACCATATATTTT	CASLGPAGGNTIYF
TRBV6-2/TRBV6-3	TRBJ1-1	TRBD1	.	TGTGCCAGCAGTTATCCAACAGGGGGGGGCACTGAAGCTTTCTTT	CASSYPTGGGTEAFF
TRBV30	TRBJ1-2	.	.	TGTGCCTGGAGTGCTCCTCTTATTACAGGGTTCCCTAACTATGGCTACACCTTC	CAWSAPLITGFPNYGYTF
TRBV3-1/TRBV3-2	TRBJ1-2	.	.	TGTGCCAGCAGCCCCAGCGGGGGAAATGGCTACACCTTC	CASSPSGGNGYTF
TRBV19	TRBJ1-5	.	once	TGTGCCAGTAAGCACGAGGTGGGTCAGCCCCAGCATTTT	CASKHEVGQPQHF
TRBV9	TRBJ1-1	.	.	TGTGCCAGCAGCGTAGTCCCAGGTGCTACTGAAGCTTTCTTT	CASSVVPGATEAFF
TRBV7-9	TRBJ2-5	.	.	TGTGCCAGCAGCCCGTTGGAGGGCCGTGCGCAGGAGACCCAGTACTTC	CASSPLEGRAQETQYF
TRBV2	TRBJ1-5	.	.	TGTGCCAGCAGTGAACCTAGGGAGGATCAGCCCCAGCATTTT	CASSEPREDQPQHF
TRBV5-1	TRBJ2-2	.	.	TGCGCCAGCAGCAGCAGGGCGACGAACACCGGGGAGCTGTTTTTT	CASSSRATNTGELFF
TRBV18	TRBJ2-4	.	.	TGTGCCAGCTCACCAACAGGCCCGGTTGGGGTGGCCAAAAACATTCAGTACTTC	CASSPTGPVGVAKNIQYF
TRBV7-8	TRBJ1-6	.	.	TGTGCCAGCAGCTTAGGGGGAGATAATTCACCCCTCCACTTT	CASSLGGDNSPLHF
TRBV27	TRBJ2-7	.	.	TGTGCCAGCAGTCCAGCGGGACAGGTCAGTACCGAGCAGTACTTC	CASSPAGQVSTEQYF
TRBV7-2	TRBJ2-7	TRBD2	.	TGTGCCAGCAGCTTACGGCGGGAGGGTTATAGAGAGCAGTACTTC	CASSLRREGYREQYF
TRBV18	TRBJ1-1	.	.	TGTGCCAGCTCACCCTCCGCGGGTTTAGAAGCTTTCTTT	CASSPSAGLEAFF
TRBV28	TRBJ2-1	TRBD1	.	TGTGCCAGCAGTGGATTCCAGGGGGCCTACAATGAGCAGTTCTTC	CASSGFQGAYNEQFF
TRBV12-5	TRBJ1-1	.	.	TGTGCTAGTGGTTTGGTCCCGGAAGCCAGAGAGGGTGAAGCTTTCTTT	CASGLVPEAREGEAFF
TRBV9	TRBJ2-1	.	once	TGTGCCAGCAGCGTAGACCTCCGGGAAGGCTACAATGAGCAGTTCTTC	CASSVDLREGYNEQFF
TRBV10-3	TRBJ1-2	.	.	TGTGCCATCAGTGCGGACAGATATGGCTACACCTTC	CAISADRYGYTF
TRBV21-1	TRBJ2-5	.	.	TGTGCCAGCAGCAAAAGCCTAGCGGGAGGCTTTGAGACCCAGTACTTC	CASSKSLAGGFETQYF
TRBV5-1	TRBJ1-6	TRBD1	.	TGCGCCAGCAGCTTGGGACAGGGTGTTTCACCCCTCCACTTT	CASSLGQGVSPLHF
TRBV18	TRBJ2-2	.	.	TGTGCCAGCTCAAAGCAGGGTGGATACACCGGGGAGCTGTTTTTT	CASSKQGGYTGELFF
TRBV19	TRBJ1-6	.	.	TGTGCCAGTAGTATAGGGACAGCCAATTCACCCCTCCACTTT	CASSIGTANSPLHF
TRBV9	TRBJ1-3	.	.	TGTGCCAGCAGCCTCGGGGGGTCTGGAAACACCATATATTTT	CASSLGGSGNTIYF
TRBV12-3/TRBV12-4	TRBJ2-7	.	.	TGTGCCAGCAGCCCAATGGGAGGTCTCGAGCAGTACTTC	CASSPMGGLEQYF